Listed below are T cell receptor beta chains from one sample, sequenced in a study of blood T cell repertoires in COVID-19. Profiled with immunoSEQ multiplex PCR; TCRdb holds only in-frame clones, not every one. The data contain over 300,000 clones, 90% of them singletons. Sequenced material: peripheral blood. These receptors all stem from a man aged 18 to 29 with active or convalescent COVID-19. CDR3s include the opening cysteine and the closing phenylalanine or tryptophan. D genes are given only for firm matches. Only some rows state a clone size, as once, few, many or a class for expanded clones.

TRBV19,NA,TRBJ1-1,NA,CASNPQGNTEAFF,TGTGCCTCGAACCCACAGGGGAACACTGAAGCTTTCTTT
TRBV5-1,NA,TRBJ1-1,NA,CASSRADTLNTEAFF,TGCGCCAGCAGCCGCGCGGACACCCTGAACACTGAAGCTTTCTTT
TRBV6-2/TRBV6-3,NA,TRBJ2-5,NA,CASSTQGETQYF,TGTGCCAGCAGTACCCAGGGGGAGACCCAGTACTTC
TRBV5-5,many,TRBJ2-1,TRBD2,CAQGLLAGENEQFF,TGTGCCCAAGGGCTCCTAGCGGGTGAAAATGAGCAGTTCTTC
TRBV27,NA,TRBJ1-6,NA,CASSPRGQLNSPLHF,TGTGCCAGCAGTCCCCGCGGACAGTTAAATTCACCCCTCCACTTT
TRBV3-1/TRBV3-2,NA,TRBJ2-7,NA,CASSSSMVDEQYF,TGTGCCAGCAGCTCATCTATGGTGGACGAGCAGTACTTC
TRBV19,NA,TRBJ2-2,TRBD1,CASSGDRVTGELFF,TGTGCCAGTAGTGGGGACAGGGTCACCGGGGAGCTGTTTTTT
TRBV19,NA,TRBJ2-5,NA,CATQEGPARAQYF,TGTGCCACACAAGAAGGACCGGCCAGGGCCCAGTACTTC
TRBV28,NA,TRBJ2-3,TRBD2,CASSELAGGADTQYF,TGTGCCAGCAGCGAGCTAGCGGGAGGGGCAGATACGCAGTATTTT
TRBV29-1,NA,TRBJ2-7,NA,CSVEARETYEQYF,TGCAGCGTTGAAGCGAGGGAAACCTACGAGCAGTACTTC
TRBV21-1,NA,TRBJ2-1,NA,CASSIIKDRGSYNEQFF,TGTGCCAGCAGCATCATCAAAGACAGGGGGTCCTACAATGAGCAGTTCTTC
TRBV28,NA,TRBJ1-2,NA,CASRRPGGTYGYTF,TGTGCCAGCAGGCGACCGGGGGGCACCTATGGCTACACCTTC
TRBV6-6,once,TRBJ2-7,TRBD1,CASSGTGGDYEQYF,TGTGCCAGCAGTGGGACAGGGGGTGACTACGAGCAGTACTTC
TRBV6-6,NA,TRBJ1-1,NA,CASKKSSDTEAFF,TGTGCCAGCAAAAAAAGTTCGGACACTGAAGCTTTCTTT
TRBV19,NA,TRBJ2-7,TRBD1,CASSLRTGDAYEQYF,TGTGCCAGTAGTCTCCGGACAGGGGATGCCTACGAGCAGTACTTC
TRBV5-6,NA,TRBJ2-5,TRBD1,CASSLAGTGGRETQYF,TGTGCCAGCAGCTTGGCTGGGACAGGGGGCCGGGAGACCCAGTACTTC
TRBV19,NA,TRBJ1-1,NA,CASSLAMRQFNTEAFF,TGTGCCAGTAGTCTGGCAATGAGACAGTTTAACACTGAAGCTTTCTTT
TRBV7-8,NA,TRBJ1-4,TRBD1,CASSSSGTGDEKLFF,TGTGCCAGCAGTTCGTCCGGGACAGGGGATGAAAAACTGTTTTTT
TRBV3-1/TRBV3-2,NA,TRBJ1-6,NA,CASSQDNRGNSPLHF,TGTGCCAGCAGCCAAGACAACAGAGGGAATTCACCCCTCCACTTT
TRBV19,few,TRBJ1-5,NA,CASSIDLTGKSNQPQHF,TGTGCCAGTAGTATTGACCTCACAGGTAAAAGCAATCAGCCCCAGCATTTT
TRBV4-2,NA,TRBJ2-7,NA,CASSQSRGEQYF,TGTGCCAGCAGCCAAAGCCGCGGGGAGCAGTACTTC
TRBV19,NA,TRBJ2-2,NA,CASSSWDTNTGELFF,TGTGCCAGTAGTAGCTGGGACACTAACACCGGGGAGCTGTTTTTT
TRBV6-2/TRBV6-3,NA,TRBJ2-5,TRBD2,CASSKPGLASETQYF,TGTGCCAGCAGTAAGCCGGGACTAGCCTCTGAGACCCAGTACTTC
TRBV7-3,NA,TRBJ2-5,TRBD2,CASSLVAGGPETQYF,TGTGCCAGCAGCTTGGTAGCGGGAGGGCCAGAGACCCAGTACTTC
TRBV2,NA,TRBJ2-2,TRBD2,CASRRREGYTGELFF,TGTGCCAGCAGGAGGCGGGAGGGGTACACCGGGGAGCTGTTTTTT
TRBV5-6,NA,TRBJ2-1,NA,CASSLGGGVWFF,TGTGCCAGCAGCCTGGGAGGGGGTGTGTGGTTCTTC
TRBV11-2,NA,TRBJ2-1,NA,CASSSRGVQGGNEQFF,TGTGCCAGCAGCTCCCGAGGTGTGCAGGGGGGAAATGAGCAGTTCTTC
TRBV27,NA,TRBJ2-3,NA,CASSLWPPRDTQYF,TGTGCCAGCAGTTTATGGCCCCCCAGAGATACGCAGTATTTT
TRBV19,NA,TRBJ1-2,NA,CASRRQSWGYTF,TGTGCCAGCCGACGACAGTCGTGGGGCTACACCTTC
TRBV13,NA,TRBJ2-7,NA,CASSLRLANTYEQYF,TGTGCCAGCAGCTTAAGGCTAGCGAATACCTACGAGCAGTACTTC
TRBV9,NA,TRBJ2-7,TRBD2,CASNGGGSTYEQYF,TGTGCCAGCAACGGGGGAGGGAGTACCTACGAGCAGTACTTC
TRBV18,NA,TRBJ2-4,TRBD2,CASSLNPGLDADIQYF,TGTGCCAGCTCACTGAACCCGGGACTAGATGCAGACATTCAGTACTTC
TRBV7-9,NA,TRBJ2-1,TRBD2,CASRGLGGSYNEQFF,TGTGCCAGCAGAGGACTAGGAGGCTCCTACAATGAGCAGTTCTTC
TRBV6-2/TRBV6-3,NA,TRBJ2-7,NA,CASSPLERGPSYEQYF,TGTGCCAGCAGTCCCCTAGAAAGAGGGCCCTCCTACGAGCAGTACTTC
TRBV3-1/TRBV3-2,NA,TRBJ1-2,TRBD1,CASSQGPGQSTGYTF,TGTGCCAGCAGCCAGGGCCCGGGACAGTCTACGGGCTACACCTTC
TRBV6-5,NA,TRBJ1-5,NA,CASKGDYSNQPQHF,TGTGCCAGCAAGGGGGATTATAGCAATCAGCCCCAGCATTTT
TRBV24-1,NA,TRBJ2-3,TRBD2,CATRGLAGEIDTQYF,TGTGCCACCAGAGGACTAGCGGGAGAAATAGATACGCAGTATTTT
TRBV2,NA,TRBJ1-4,NA,CASSGGGTSTEKLFF,TGTGCCAGCAGTGGGGGGGGGACAAGCACTGAAAAACTGTTTTTT
TRBV6-5,NA,TRBJ1-2,TRBD1,CASSYSTGEGYTF,TGTGCCAGCAGTTACTCGACAGGGGAAGGCTACACCTTC
TRBV11-2,NA,TRBJ2-7,TRBD2,CASSHGLALLSHEQYF,TGTGCCAGCAGCCACGGACTAGCCTTATTATCCCACGAGCAGTACTTC
TRBV2,NA,TRBJ1-2,TRBD1,CASSEVGNRGGYEYGYTF,TGTGCCAGCAGTGAAGTTGGGAACAGGGGGGGTTATGAGTATGGCTACACCTTC
TRBV6-8,NA,TRBJ1-4,TRBD1,CASSYLIKDRGVTNEKLFF,TGTGCCAGCAGTTACTTAATTAAGGACAGGGGGGTTACTAATGAAAAACTGTTTTTT